Included here is one T cell receptor beta chain sequence, with context. The antigen this receptor binds is unknown. No base quality values were provided; no much bigger clone lies one nucleotide off. The study tested focal radiation therapy combined with CTLA-4 blockade (ipilimumab) in patients with chemo-refractory metastatic non-small-cell lung cancer. The data belong to a study of radiotherapy plus CTLA-4 blockade in lung cancer (dated by TCRdb to the late 2010s). For context, the study as a whole: Among the enrolled patients, about 19% had an objective response, and 25% to 35% reached disease control.

Overall study outcomes, separate from this receptor: The strongest predictors of response were reported to be early dynamic shifts in blood T cell clones along with a rise in serum interferon-beta following radiation. TCR clones derived from tumors expanded in peripheral blood after treatment with radiotherapy and ipilimumab.

Libraries came from the immunoSEQ multiplex PCR assay. TCRdb took over this immuneACCESS table, retaining in-frame rearrangements with V and J assigned. Such tables are incomplete; in checked studies, under half of the missing clones stem from an unresolved V gene, and the remainder is unexplained. In all, the sample holds over 35,000 clones, and 77% of those were seen once. The ten largest account for around 2.4% of the sample. Source: peripheral blood, taken from a patient treated with radiotherapy plus ipilimumab. This clonotype was obtained from a human donor with non-small cell lung cancer whose response to radiotherapy plus ipilimumab could not be evaluated.

The CDR3 in this case is CASELQESSYNEQFF. The bases are TGTGCCAGCGAATTACAGGAGAGCTCCTACAATGAGCAGTTCTTC. The chain joins TRBV6-6 to TRBJ2-1; a tentative D match to TRBD1 spans 5 bases. The CDR3 spans 15 residues, from the cysteine through the phenylalanine. The kept DNA is CDR3 alone, 45 bases in frame from the first base. CDR1 and CDR2 are drawn from the germline V gene (reference sequence): MNHNY, SVGAGI. V loses 8 bases of germline sequence and J loses 0 bases, and the interval between the two ends is 14 bases.